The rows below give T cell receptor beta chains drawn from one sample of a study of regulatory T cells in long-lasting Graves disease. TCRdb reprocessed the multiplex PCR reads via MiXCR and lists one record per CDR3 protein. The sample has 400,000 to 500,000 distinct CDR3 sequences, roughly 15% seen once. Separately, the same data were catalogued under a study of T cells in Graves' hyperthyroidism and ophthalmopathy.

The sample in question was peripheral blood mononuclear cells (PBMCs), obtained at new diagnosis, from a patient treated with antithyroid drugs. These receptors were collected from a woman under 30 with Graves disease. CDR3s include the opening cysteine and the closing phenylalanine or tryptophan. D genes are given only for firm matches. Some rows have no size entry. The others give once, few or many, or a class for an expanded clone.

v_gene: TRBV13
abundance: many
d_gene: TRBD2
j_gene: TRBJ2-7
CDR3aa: CASSLLAGGNEQYF
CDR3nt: TGTGCCAGCAGCCTTCTAGCGGGAGGTAACGAGCAGTACTTC

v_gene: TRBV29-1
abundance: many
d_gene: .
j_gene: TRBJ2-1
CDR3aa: CSVGTPYNEQFF
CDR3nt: TGCAGCGTTGGGACACCGTACAATGAGCAGTTCTTC

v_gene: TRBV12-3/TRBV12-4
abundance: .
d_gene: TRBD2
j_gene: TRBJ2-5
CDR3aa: CASETSGRAEEETQYF
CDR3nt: TGTGCCAGTGAGACTAGCGGGAGGGCCGAGGAAGAGACCCAGTACTTC

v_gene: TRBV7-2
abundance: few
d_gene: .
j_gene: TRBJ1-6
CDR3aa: CASSWDPRTNSPLHF
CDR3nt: TGTGCCAGCAGCTGGGACCCACGAACGAATTCACCCCTCCACTTT

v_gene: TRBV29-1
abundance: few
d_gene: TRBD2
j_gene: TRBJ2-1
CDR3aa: CSSRTSGIYNEQFF
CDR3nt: TGCAGCTCGAGGACTAGCGGAATCTACAATGAGCAGTTCTTC

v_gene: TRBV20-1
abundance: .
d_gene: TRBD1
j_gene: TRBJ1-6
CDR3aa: CSARGQGFSPLHF
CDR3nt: TGCAGTGCTAGGGGACAGGGTTTCTCACCCCTCCACTTT

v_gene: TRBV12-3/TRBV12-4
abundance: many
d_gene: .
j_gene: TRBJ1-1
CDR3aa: CASSFGSRNTEAFF
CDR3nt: TGTGCCAGCAGTTTTGGGTCTCGGAACACTGAAGCTTTCTTT

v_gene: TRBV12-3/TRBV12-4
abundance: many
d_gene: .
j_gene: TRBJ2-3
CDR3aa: CASSSYGFGTDTQYF
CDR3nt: TGTGCCAGCAGTTCGTATGGGTTCGGGACAGATACGCAGTATTTT

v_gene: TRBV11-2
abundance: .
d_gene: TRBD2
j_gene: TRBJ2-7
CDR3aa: CASSLGGLAGVGWYEQYF
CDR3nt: TGTGCCAGCAGCTTAGGGGGACTAGCGGGAGTTGGTTGGTACGAGCAGTACTTC

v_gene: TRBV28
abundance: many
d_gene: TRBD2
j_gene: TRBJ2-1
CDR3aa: CASTPGTNYNEQFF
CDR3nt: TGTGCCAGCACCCCTGGGACTAACTACAATGAGCAGTTCTTC

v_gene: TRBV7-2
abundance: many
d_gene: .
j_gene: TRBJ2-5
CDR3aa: CASSLYSTGGETQYF
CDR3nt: TGTGCCAGCAGCTTATATAGTACGGGCGGGGAGACCCAGTACTTC

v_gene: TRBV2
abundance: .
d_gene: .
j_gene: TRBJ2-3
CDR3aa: CASSVERGTDTQYF
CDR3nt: TGTGCCAGCAGTGTAGAGCGGGGCACAGATACGCAGTATTTT

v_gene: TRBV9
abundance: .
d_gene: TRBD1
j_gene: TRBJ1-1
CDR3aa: CASSGDREEAFF
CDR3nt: TGTGCCAGCAGCGGGGACAGGGAGGAAGCTTTCTTT

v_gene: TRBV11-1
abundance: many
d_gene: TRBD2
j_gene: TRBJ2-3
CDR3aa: CASSPRTSGRDTQYF
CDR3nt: TGTGCCAGCAGCCCCCGGACTAGCGGGAGAGATACGCAGTATTTT

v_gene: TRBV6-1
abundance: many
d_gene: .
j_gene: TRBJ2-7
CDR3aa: CASSPSLFAGSSYEQYF
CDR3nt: TGTGCCAGCAGCCCATCTTTATTTGCGGGAAGCTCCTACGAGCAGTACTTC

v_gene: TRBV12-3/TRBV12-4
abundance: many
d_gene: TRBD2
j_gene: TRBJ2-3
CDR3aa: CASSLYGGEADTQYF
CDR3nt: TGTGCCAGCAGTTTATACGGGGGGGAAGCAGATACGCAGTATTTT

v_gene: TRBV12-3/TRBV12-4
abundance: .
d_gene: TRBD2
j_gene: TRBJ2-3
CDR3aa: CASSVLAGDTQYF
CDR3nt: TGTGCCAGCAGCGTGCTCGCGGGAGACACGCAGTATTTT

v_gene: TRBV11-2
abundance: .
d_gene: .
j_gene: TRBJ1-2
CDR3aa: CASSLEWVNYGYTF
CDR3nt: TGTGCCAGCAGCTTAGAATGGGTTAACTATGGCTACACCTTC

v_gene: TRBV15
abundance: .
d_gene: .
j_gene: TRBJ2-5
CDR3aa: CATSRGRQVGETQYF
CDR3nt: TGTGCCACCAGCAGAGGGAGACAAGTTGGAGAGACCCAGTACTTC

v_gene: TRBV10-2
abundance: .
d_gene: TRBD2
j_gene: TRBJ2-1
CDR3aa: CASSEGFASGRAYNEQFF
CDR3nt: TGCGCCAGCAGTGAGGGGTTCGCTAGCGGGAGGGCCTACAATGAGCAGTTCTTC

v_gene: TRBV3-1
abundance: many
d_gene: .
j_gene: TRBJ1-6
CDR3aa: CASSQDSHNNSPLHF
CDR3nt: TGTGCCAGCAGCCAAGACAGCCATAATAATTCACCCCTCCACTTT

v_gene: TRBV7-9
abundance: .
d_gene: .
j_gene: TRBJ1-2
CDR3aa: CASSLSPGGYTF
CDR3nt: TGTGCCAGCAGCTTATCTCCGGGCGGCTACACCTTC

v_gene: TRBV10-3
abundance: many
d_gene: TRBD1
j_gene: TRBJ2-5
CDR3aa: CAISESTGARETQYF
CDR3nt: TGTGCCATCAGTGAGTCGACAGGGGCTCGAGAGACCCAGTACTTC

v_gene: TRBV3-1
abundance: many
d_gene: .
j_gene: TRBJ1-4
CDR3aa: CASSSQGNEKLFF
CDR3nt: TGTGCCAGCAGCTCTCAGGGGAACGAAAAACTGTTTTTT

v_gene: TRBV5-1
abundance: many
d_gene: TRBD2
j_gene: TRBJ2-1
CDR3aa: CASSPRTSGRGNEQFF
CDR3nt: TGTGCCAGCAGTCCTCGGACTAGCGGGAGAGGCAATGAGCAGTTCTTC

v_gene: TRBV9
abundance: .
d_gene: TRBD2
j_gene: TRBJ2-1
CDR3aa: CASSVEILGTSGDNEQFF
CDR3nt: TGTGCCAGCAGCGTAGAAATCTTGGGGACTAGCGGCGACAATGAGCAGTTCTTC

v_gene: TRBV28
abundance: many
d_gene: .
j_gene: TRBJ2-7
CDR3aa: CASTTGIYEQYF
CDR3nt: TGTGCCAGCACCACAGGGATTTACGAGCAGTACTTC

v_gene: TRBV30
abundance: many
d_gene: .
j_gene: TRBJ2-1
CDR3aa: CAWSAQGTYNEQFF
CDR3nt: TGTGCCTGGAGTGCCCAGGGGACCTACAATGAGCAGTTCTTC

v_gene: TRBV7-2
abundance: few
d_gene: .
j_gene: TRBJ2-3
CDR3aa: CASSFGPRPRGTDTQYF
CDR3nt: TGTGCCAGCAGCTTCGGACCCCGGCCGCGGGGCACAGATACGCAGTATTTT

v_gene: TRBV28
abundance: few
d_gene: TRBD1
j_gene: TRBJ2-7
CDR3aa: CASSLGTVPYEQYF
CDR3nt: TGTGCCAGCAGTTTGGGGACAGTCCCCTACGAGCAGTACTTC

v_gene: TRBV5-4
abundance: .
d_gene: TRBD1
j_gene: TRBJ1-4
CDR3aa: CASSFDRDSNEKGVF
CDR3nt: TGTGCCAGCAGCTTCGACAGGGACTCTAATGAAAAGGGGGTTTTT

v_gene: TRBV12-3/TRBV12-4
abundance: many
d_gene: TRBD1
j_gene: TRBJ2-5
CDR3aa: CASSQTGGLETQYF
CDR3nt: TGTGCCAGCAGCCAGACAGGGGGCTTGGAGACCCAGTACTTC

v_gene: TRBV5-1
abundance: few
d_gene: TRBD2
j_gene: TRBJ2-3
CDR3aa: CASSSGTSGGVGTDTQYF
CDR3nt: TGCGCCAGCAGCTCCGGGACTAGCGGGGGGGTCGGCACAGATACGCAGTATTTT

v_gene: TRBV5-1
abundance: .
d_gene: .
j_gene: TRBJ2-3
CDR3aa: CASSLTDFSTDTQYF
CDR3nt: TGCGCCAGCAGCCTGACGGACTTTAGCACAGATACGCAGTATTTT

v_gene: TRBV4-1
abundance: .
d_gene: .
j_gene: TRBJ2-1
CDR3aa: CASSQNYGAKVNEQFF
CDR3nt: TGCGCCAGCAGCCAGAATTACGGGGCTAAGGTAAATGAGCAGTTCTTC

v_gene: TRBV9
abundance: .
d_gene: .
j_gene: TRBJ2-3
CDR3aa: CASSPRGDSRTDTQYF
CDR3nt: TGTGCCAGCAGCCCAAGAGGGGATTCGCGCACAGATACGCAGTATTTT

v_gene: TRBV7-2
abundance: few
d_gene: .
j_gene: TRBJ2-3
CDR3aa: CASSSSGFTDTQYF
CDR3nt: TGTGCCAGCAGCAGTAGCGGATTCACAGATACGCAGTATTTT

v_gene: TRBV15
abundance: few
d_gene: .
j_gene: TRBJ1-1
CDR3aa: CAIGNRGGSTEAFF
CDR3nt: TGTGCCATAGGGAATAGGGGGGGAAGCACTGAAGCTTTCTTT

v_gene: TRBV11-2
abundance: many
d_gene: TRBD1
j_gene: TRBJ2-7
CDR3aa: CASSLSPDRGHHEQYF
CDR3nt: TGTGCCAGCAGCTTATCCCCGGACAGGGGGCATCACGAGCAGTACTTC

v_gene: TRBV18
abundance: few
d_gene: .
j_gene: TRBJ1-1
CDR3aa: CASQPSRGSQNTEAFF
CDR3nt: TGTGCCAGCCAACCAAGCCGCGGATCCCAGAACACTGAAGCTTTCTTT

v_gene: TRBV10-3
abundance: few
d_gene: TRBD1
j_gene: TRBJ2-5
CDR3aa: CAISEPGQQETQYF
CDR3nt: TGTGCCATCAGTGAGCCGGGACAGCAAGAGACCCAGTACTTC

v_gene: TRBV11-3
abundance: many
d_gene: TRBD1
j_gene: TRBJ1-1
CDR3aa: CASSLDGTGVTEAFF
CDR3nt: TGTGCCAGCAGCTTAGATGGGACAGGGGTCACTGAAGCTTTCTTT

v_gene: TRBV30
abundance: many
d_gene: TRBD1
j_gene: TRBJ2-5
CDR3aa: CAWSLTGGMETQYF
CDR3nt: TGTGCCTGGAGCCTTACAGGGGGCATGGAGACCCAGTACTTC

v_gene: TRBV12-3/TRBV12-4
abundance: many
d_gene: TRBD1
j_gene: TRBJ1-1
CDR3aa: CASSFSFQGVSTEAFF
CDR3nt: TGTGCCAGCAGTTTTTCGTTTCAGGGGGTGAGCACTGAAGCTTTCTTT

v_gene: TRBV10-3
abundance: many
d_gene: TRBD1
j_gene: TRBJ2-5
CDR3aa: CATWRGQGQETQYF
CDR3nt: TGTGCCACGTGGAGAGGACAGGGTCAAGAGACCCAGTACTTC

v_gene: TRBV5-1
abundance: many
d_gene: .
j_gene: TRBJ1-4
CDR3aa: CASRGTTNEKLFF
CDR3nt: TGTGCCAGCAGAGGGACAACTAATGAAAAACTGTTTTTT

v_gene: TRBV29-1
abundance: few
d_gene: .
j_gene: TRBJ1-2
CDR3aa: CSVDNSLYGYTF
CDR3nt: TGCAGCGTTGATAACAGCTTATATGGCTACACCTTC

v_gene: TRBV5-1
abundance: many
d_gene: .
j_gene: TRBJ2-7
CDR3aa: CASSPSQRVHEQYF
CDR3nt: TGCGCCAGCAGCCCCTCGCAGAGGGTCCACGAGCAGTACTTC

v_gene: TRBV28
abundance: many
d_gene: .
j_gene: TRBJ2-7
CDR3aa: CASRRQAAYEQYF
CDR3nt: TGTGCCAGCAGACGTCAGGCAGCCTACGAGCAGTACTTC

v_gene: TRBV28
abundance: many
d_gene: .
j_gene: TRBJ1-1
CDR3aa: CASSSRWGNTEAFF
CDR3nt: TGTGCCAGCAGTTCCCGCTGGGGGAACACTGAAGCTTTCTTT

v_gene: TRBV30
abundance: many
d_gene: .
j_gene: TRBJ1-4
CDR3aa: CAWSVPLKGLFF
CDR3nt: TGTGCCTGGAGTGTACCCCTGAAAGGACTGTTTTTT

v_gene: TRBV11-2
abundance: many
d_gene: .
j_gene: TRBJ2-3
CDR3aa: CASSLDSRKASTDTQYF
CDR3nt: TGTGCCAGCAGCTTAGATTCGAGGAAGGCAAGCACAGATACGCAGTATTTT

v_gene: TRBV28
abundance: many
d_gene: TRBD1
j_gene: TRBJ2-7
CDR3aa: CASSQTGIYEQYF
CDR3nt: TGTGCCAGCAGCCAGACAGGGATCTACGAGCAGTACTTC

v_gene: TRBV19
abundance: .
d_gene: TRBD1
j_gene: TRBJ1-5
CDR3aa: CASSIKDRGAQPQHF
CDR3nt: TGTGCCAGTAGTATAAAGGACAGGGGAGCTCAGCCCCAGCATTTT

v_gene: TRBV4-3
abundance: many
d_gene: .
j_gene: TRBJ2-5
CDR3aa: CASSRASRGETQYF
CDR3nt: TGCGCCAGCAGCCGTGCGAGCCGGGGGGAGACCCAGTACTTC

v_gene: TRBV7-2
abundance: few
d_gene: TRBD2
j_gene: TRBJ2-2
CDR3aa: CASSISSGRPAGELFF
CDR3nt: TGTGCCAGCAGCATTTCTAGCGGGAGACCGGCCGGGGAGCTGTTTTTT

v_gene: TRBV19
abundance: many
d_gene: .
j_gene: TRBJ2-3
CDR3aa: CASKARGGSYADTQYF
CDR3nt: TGTGCCAGTAAAGCCCGAGGGGGGAGTTACGCAGATACGCAGTATTTT